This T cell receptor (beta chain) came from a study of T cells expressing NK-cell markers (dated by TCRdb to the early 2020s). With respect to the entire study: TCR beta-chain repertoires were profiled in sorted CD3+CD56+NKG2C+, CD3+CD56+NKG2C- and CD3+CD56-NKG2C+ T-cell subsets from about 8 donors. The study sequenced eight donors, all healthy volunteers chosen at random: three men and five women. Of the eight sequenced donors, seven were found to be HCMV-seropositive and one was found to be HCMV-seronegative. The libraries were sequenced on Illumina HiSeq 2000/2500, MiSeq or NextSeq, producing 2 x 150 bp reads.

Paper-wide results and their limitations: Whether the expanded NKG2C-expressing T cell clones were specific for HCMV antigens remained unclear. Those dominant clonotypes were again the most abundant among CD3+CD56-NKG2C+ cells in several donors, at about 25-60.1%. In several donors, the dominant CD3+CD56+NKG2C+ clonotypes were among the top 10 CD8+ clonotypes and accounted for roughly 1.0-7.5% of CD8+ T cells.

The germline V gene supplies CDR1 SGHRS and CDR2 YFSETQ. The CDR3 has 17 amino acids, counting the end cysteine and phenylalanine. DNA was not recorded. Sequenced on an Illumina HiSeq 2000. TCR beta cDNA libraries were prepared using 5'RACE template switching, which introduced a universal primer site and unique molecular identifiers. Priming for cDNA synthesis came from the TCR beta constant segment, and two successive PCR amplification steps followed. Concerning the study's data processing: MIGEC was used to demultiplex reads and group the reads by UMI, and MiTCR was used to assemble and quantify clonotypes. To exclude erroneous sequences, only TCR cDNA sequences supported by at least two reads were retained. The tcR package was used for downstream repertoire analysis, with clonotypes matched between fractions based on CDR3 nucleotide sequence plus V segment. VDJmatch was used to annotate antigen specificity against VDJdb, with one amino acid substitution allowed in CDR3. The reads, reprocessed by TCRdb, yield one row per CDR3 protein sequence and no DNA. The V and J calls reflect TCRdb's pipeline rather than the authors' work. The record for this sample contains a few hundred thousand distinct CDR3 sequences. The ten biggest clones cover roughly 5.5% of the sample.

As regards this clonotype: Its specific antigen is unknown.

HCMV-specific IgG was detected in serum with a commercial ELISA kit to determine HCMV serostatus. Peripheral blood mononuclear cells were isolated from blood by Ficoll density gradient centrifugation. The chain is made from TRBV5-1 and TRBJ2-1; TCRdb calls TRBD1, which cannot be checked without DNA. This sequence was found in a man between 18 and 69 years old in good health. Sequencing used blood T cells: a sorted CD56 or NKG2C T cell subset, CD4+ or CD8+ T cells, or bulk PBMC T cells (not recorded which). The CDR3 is CASSLATGTSSYNEQFF.